The rows below give T cell receptor beta chains drawn from one sample of a study of blood T cell repertoires in COVID-19. Data came from immunoSEQ multiplex PCR; TCRdb stores just in-frame clones and leaves some out. The data hold hundreds of thousands of clones, with 65% to 90% observed a single time. Sequenced sample: peripheral blood. The receptors were gathered from a man over 45 with active or convalescent COVID-19. Each CDR3 is given with its conserved first and last residue. D genes are given only for firm matches. Part of the rows lack a size; the others show once, few, many or a class for expanded clones.

.	.	TRBV19	TRBJ1-6	CASRDQSYNSPLHF	TGTGCCAGTAGAGATCAGTCTTATAATTCACCCCTCCACTTT
.	.	TRBV20-1	TRBJ2-3	CSASVASAEDTQYF	TGCAGTGCTAGTGTCGCGAGCGCGGAAGATACGCAGTATTTT
few	TRBD2	TRBV18	TRBJ2-7	CASSSGGVSRQYF	TGTGCCAGCTCATCCGGGGGGGTGTCCAGGCAGTACTTC
.	TRBD2	TRBV3-1/TRBV3-2	TRBJ2-1	CASSQLSSSGSSYNEQFF	TGTGCCAGCAGCCAGCTCTCTTCTAGCGGCAGCTCCTACAATGAGCAGTTCTTC
.	TRBD2	TRBV7-9	TRBJ2-1	CASSLGLADYNEQFF	TGTGCCAGCAGCTTAGGACTAGCGGACTACAATGAGCAGTTCTTC
.	TRBD2	TRBV5-1	TRBJ2-3	CASSQVGGSITDTQYF	TGCGCCAGCAGCCAGGTGGGGGGGTCGATCACAGATACGCAGTATTTT
.	.	TRBV28	TRBJ1-5	CASSSWSGYNQPQHF	TGTGCCAGCAGTTCCTGGTCGGGTTACAATCAGCCCCAGCATTTT
.	.	TRBV19	TRBJ2-2	CASSSSGDGELFF	TGTGCCAGTAGTTCTTCCGGGGACGGGGAGCTGTTTTTT
.	.	TRBV28	TRBJ2-7	CASSYSLREQYF	TGTGCCAGCAGCTACTCACTGAGGGAGCAGTACTTC
.	TRBD1	TRBV11-2	TRBJ1-1	CASSPIRGTGFEAFF	TGTGCCAGCAGCCCGATAAGAGGGACAGGCTTTGAAGCTTTCTTT
.	TRBD2	TRBV7-2	TRBJ2-7	CASSSRGGTYEQYF	TGTGCCAGCAGCTCCCGGGGGGGAACCTACGAGCAGTACTTC
.	.	TRBV28	TRBJ2-7	CASGRGTYEQYF	TGTGCCAGCGGCAGGGGTACCTACGAGCAGTACTTC
.	.	TRBV25-1	TRBJ1-1	CASSEYLGVAEAFF	TGTGCCAGCAGTGAATATCTAGGGGTAGCTGAAGCTTTCTTT
.	.	TRBV19	TRBJ1-4	CASSEGRGEKLFF	TGTGCCAGTAGTGAAGGAAGGGGTGAAAAACTGTTTTTT
.	.	TRBV30	TRBJ2-1	CAWGGSGSYNEQFF	TGTGCCTGGGGGGGGAGCGGCTCCTACAATGAGCAGTTCTTC
once	.	TRBV30	TRBJ1-5	CAWSVGYPNNQPQHF	TGTGCCTGGAGTGTCGGGTATCCCAACAATCAGCCCCAGCATTTT
.	.	TRBV5-1	TRBJ2-2	CASSLRLGTRGELFF	TGCGCCAGCAGCTTGAGGCTAGGCACGCGTGGGGAGCTGTTTTTT
.	.	TRBV19	TRBJ1-2	CASSSGTGPYTF	TGTGCCAGTAGTAGCGGGACTGGTCCCTACACCTTC
.	.	TRBV6-6	TRBJ1-1	CASRSDGRNTEAFF	TGTGCCAGCAGATCGGACGGGAGAAACACTGAAGCTTTCTTT
.	.	TRBV5-6	TRBJ1-1	CASSPTGPGEAFF	TGTGCCAGCAGCCCAACAGGACCCGGAGAAGCTTTCTTT
.	TRBD1	TRBV25-1	TRBJ2-5	CASKQGAQETQYF	TGTGCCAGCAAACAGGGGGCCCAAGAGACCCAGTACTTC
.	.	TRBV24-1	TRBJ1-2	CATSDPGQNYGYTF	TGTGCCACCAGTGACCCCGGACAGAACTATGGCTACACCTTC
.	TRBD1	TRBV28	TRBJ2-7	CASITQGGGAYEQYF	TGTGCCAGCATCACCCAAGGGGGCGGAGCCTACGAGCAGTACTTC
.	TRBD2	TRBV14	TRBJ2-1	CASSPLAGAYNEQFF	TGTGCCAGCAGCCCACTAGCGGGAGCCTACAATGAGCAGTTCTTC
.	.	TRBV28	TRBJ1-5	CASSSGARPQHF	TGTGCCAGCAGTTCGGGTGCTCGACCCCAGCATTTT
.	TRBD1	TRBV5-5	TRBJ1-4	CASSLEGTGPEKLFF	TGTGCCAGCAGCTTGGAGGGGACAGGACCGGAAAAACTGTTTTTT